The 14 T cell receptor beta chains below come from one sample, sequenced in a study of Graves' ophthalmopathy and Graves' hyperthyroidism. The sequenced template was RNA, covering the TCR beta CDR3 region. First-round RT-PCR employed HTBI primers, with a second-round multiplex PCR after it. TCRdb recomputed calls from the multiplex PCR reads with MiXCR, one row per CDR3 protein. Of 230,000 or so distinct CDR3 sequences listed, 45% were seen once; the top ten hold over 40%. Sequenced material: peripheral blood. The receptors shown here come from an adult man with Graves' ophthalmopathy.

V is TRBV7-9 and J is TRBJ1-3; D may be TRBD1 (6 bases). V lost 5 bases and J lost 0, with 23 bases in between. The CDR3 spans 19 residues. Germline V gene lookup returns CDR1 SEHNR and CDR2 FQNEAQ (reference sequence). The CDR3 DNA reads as TGTGCCAGCAGCGTAGGGGGGACGGACAGTCACTCCTCTGGAAACACCATATATTTT. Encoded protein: CASSVGGTDSHSSGNTIYF.

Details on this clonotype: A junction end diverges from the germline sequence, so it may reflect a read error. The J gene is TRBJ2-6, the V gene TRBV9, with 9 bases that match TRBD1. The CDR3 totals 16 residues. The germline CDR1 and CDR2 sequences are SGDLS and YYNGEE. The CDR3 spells CASSPGTGTGASVLTF. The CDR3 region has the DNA TGTGCCAGCTCACCCGGGACAGGGACTGGGGCCAGCGTCCTGACTTTC.

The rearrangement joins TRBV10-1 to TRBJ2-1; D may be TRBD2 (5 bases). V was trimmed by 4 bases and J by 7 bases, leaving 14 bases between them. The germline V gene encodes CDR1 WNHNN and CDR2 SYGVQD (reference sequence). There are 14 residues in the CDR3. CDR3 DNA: TGCGCCAGCAGTGTGAGTGGGTCGGGGAATGAGCAGTTCTTC. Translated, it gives CASSVSGSGNEQFF.

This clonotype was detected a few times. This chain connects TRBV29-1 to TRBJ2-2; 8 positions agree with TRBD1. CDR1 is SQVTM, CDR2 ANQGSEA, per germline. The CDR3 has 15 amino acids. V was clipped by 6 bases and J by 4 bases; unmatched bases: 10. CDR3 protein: CSVRTGLTGTGELFF. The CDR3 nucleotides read TGCAGCGTGCGGACAGGGCTAACGGGCACCGGGGAGCTGTTTTTT.

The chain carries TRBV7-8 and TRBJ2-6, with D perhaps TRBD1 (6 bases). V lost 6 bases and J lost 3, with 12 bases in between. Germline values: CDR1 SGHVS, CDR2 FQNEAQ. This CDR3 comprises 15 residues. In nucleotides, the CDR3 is TGTGCCAGCAGTTTATGGACAGATGGGGCCAACGTCCTGACTTTC. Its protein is CASSLWTDGANVLTF. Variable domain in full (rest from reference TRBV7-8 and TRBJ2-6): GAGVSQSPRYKVAKRGQDVALRCDPISGHVSLFWYQQALGQGPEFLTYFQNEAQLDKSGLPSDRFFAERPEGSVSTLKIQRTQQEDSAVYLCASSLWTDGANVLTFGAGSRLTVL.

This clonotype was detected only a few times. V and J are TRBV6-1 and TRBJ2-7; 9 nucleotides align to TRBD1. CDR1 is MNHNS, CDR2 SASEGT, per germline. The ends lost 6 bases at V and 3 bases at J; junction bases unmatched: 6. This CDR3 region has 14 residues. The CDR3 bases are TGTGCCAGCAGCCGGGGACAGGGCGGCTACGAGCAGTACTTC. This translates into CASSRGQGGYEQYF.

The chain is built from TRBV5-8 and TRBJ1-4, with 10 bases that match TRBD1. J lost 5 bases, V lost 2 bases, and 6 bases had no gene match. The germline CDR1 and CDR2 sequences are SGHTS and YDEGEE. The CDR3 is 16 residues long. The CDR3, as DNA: TGTGCCAGCAGCTTCCGGGACAGGGGATTAAATGAAAAACTGTTTTTT. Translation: CASSFRDRGLNEKLFF.

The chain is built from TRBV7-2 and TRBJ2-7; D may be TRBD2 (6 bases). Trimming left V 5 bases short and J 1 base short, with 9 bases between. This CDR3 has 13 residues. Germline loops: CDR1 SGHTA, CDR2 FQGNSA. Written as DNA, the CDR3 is TGTGCCAGCAGCCCCCGGGAGTCCTACGAGCAGTACTTC. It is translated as CASSPRESYEQYF.

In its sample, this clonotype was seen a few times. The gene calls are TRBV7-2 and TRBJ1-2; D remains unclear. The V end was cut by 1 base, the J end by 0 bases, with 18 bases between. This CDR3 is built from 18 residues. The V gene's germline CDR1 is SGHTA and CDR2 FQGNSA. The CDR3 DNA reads TGTGCCAGCAGCTTAGAGCCCCAATACTGGGTAGCTAACTATGGCTACACCTTC. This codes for CASSLEPQYWVANYGYTF.

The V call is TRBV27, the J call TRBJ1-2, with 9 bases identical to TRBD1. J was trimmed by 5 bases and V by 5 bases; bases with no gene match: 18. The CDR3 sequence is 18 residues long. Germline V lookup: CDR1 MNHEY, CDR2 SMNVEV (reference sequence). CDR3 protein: CASSKFRDRELLLYGYTF. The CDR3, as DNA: TGTGCCAGCAGTAAATTCCGGGACAGGGAACTACTTCTATATGGCTACACCTTC.

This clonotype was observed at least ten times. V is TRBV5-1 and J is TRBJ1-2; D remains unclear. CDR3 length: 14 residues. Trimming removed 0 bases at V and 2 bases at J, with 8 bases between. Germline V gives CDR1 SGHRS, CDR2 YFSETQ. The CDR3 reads CASSLEGLNYGYTF. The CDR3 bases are TGCGCCAGCAGCTTGGAGGGTCTAAACTATGGCTACACCTTC.

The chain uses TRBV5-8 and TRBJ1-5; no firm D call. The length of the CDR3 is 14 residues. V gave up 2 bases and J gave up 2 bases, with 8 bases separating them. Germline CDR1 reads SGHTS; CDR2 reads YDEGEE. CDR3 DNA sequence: TGTGCCAGCAGCTTAGGTATTGGCAATCAGCCCCAGCATTTT. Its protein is CASSLGIGNQPQHF.

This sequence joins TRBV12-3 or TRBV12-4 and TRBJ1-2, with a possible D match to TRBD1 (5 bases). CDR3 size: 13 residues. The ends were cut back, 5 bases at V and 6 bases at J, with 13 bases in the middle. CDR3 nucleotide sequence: TGTGCCAGCAGTCGCGGGACGGCGGATGGCTACACCTTC. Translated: CASSRGTADGYTF.

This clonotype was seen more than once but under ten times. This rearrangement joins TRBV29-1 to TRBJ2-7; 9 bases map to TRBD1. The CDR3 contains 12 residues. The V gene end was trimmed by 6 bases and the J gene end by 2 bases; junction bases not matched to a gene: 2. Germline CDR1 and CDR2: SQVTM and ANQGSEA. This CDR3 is CSVNRGPYEQYF. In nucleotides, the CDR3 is TGCAGCGTAAACAGGGGGCCCTACGAGCAGTACTTC.